This is a list of T cell receptor beta chains from one sample in a study of beta chain features in type 1 diabetes. Profiling relied on immunoSEQ multiplex PCR, and the TCRdb table lists in-frame clones only, not all of them. The repertoire holds 120,000 to 150,000 clones, with 48% as singletons. Sequenced: Tregs from blood. The origin of the receptors is a man aged 18 to 30 in good health. The CDR3 runs from the conserved cysteine through the conserved F or W. Each record gives: D gene, V gene, clone size, J gene, CDR3 protein, CDR3 DNA. The D gene is left open where the match is weak. Clone size is given for some rows only: seen once, a few or many times, or a class if the clone is expanded.

TRBD2	TRBV25-1	few	TRBJ2-7	CASSRGDSGAAYEQYF	TGTGCCAGCTCACGAGGGGATAGCGGGGCTGCCTACGAGCAGTACTTC
-	TRBV4-1	-	TRBJ1-5	CASSRQSGEGQPQHF	TGCGCCAGCAGCAGACAGTCAGGGGAGGGTCAGCCCCAGCATTTT
TRBD1	TRBV19	-	TRBJ1-2	CASSWGQTLNYGYTF	TGTGCCAGTAGCTGGGGACAGACGTTAAACTATGGCTACACCTTC
TRBD1	TRBV7-2	-	TRBJ1-6	CASSATGGNNSPLHF	TGTGCCAGCAGCGCGACAGGGGGCAATAATTCACCCCTCCACTTT
-	TRBV28	-	TRBJ1-1	CASSLEGRTFF	TGTGCCAGCAGTTTAGAGGGTAGGACTTTCTTT
-	TRBV18	-	TRBJ1-5	CASSDRRGNNQPQHF	TGTGCCAGCTCCGATCGCAGGGGCAACAATCAGCCCCAGCATTTT
TRBD2	TRBV7-6	-	TRBJ2-2	CASSLGTSGTGELFF	TGTGCCAGCAGCTTAGGGACTAGCGGCACCGGGGAGCTGTTTTTT
-	TRBV7-9	-	TRBJ2-7	CASSPWGQSYEQYF	TGTGCCAGCAGCCCGTGGGGCCAGTCCTACGAGCAGTACTTC
-	TRBV29-1	-	TRBJ2-2	CSARLAFPPLTGELFF	TGCAGCGCCCGGCTAGCGTTCCCTCCCCTCACCGGGGAGCTGTTTTTT
TRBD1	TRBV7-3	-	TRBJ2-2	CASSSPGQGSVTGELFF	TGTGCCAGCAGCTCACCGGGACAGGGCTCCGTAACCGGGGAGCTGTTTTTT
TRBD1	TRBV10-3	-	TRBJ2-2	CAIKGTGNTGELFF	TGTGCCATCAAGGGGACAGGGAACACCGGGGAGCTGTTTTTT
-	TRBV5-1	-	TRBJ2-7	CASRGLSSYEQYF	TGCGCCAGCAGAGGACTTAGCTCCTACGAGCAGTACTTC
-	TRBV4-3	-	TRBJ2-2	CASSHEAAAAGELFF	TGCGCCAGCAGCCATGAGGCCGCCGCGGCCGGGGAGCTGTTTTTT
TRBD2	TRBV7-9	-	TRBJ2-1	CASSLATSGRNEQFF	TGTGCCAGCAGCTTAGCTACTAGCGGGAGGAATGAGCAGTTCTTC
-	TRBV29-1	few	TRBJ1-6	CSVEVLRGSPLHF	TGCAGCGTTGAAGTATTAAGGGGCTCACCCCTCCACTTT
-	TRBV6-1	few	TRBJ2-6	CASSASGTYNPGANVLTF	TGTGCCAGCAGTGCCTCCGGGACATATAATCCTGGGGCCAACGTCCTGACTTTC
-	TRBV2	-	TRBJ1-1	CASSEGLAKAFF	TGTGCCAGCAGTGAGGGGCTCGCTAAAGCTTTCTTT
-	TRBV11-2	few	TRBJ1-6	CASSLAGQNSPLHF	TGTGCCAGCAGCTTAGCGGGACAAAATTCACCCCTCCACTTT
-	TRBV9	-	TRBJ2-2	CASSRGISLTNTGELFF	TGTGCCAGCAGCAGGGGGATTTCCTTAACGAACACCGGGGAGCTGTTTTTT
-	TRBV7-9	few	TRBJ1-4	CASGQIGEKLFF	TGTGCCAGCGGGCAGATTGGTGAAAAACTGTTTTTT
-	TRBV5-1	-	TRBJ2-3	CASSQGGTQYF	TGCGCCAGCAGCCAGGGGGGTACGCAGTATTTT
TRBD1	TRBV6-1	few	TRBJ2-7	CASSEDRISYEQYF	TGTGCCAGCAGTGAGGACAGGATTTCCTACGAGCAGTACTTC
TRBD1	TRBV5-1	-	TRBJ1-4	CASSLGTGSANEKLFF	TGCGCCAGCAGCTTGGGGACAGGCTCGGCTAATGAAAAACTGTTTTTT
TRBD1	TRBV18	few	TRBJ2-5	CASSPGQGTRETQYF	TGTGCCAGCTCACCCGGACAGGGAACCAGGGAGACCCAGTACTTC
-	TRBV18	-	TRBJ1-2	CASSPRGGTEAYGYTF	TGTGCCAGCTCACCACGGGGGGGGACGGAGGCCTATGGCTACACCTTC
TRBD2	TRBV7-8	-	TRBJ2-3	CASSRTPYPTSATDTQYF	TGTGCCAGCAGCCGGACCCCCTACCCGACTAGCGCGACAGATACGCAGTATTTT
TRBD1	TRBV2	-	TRBJ2-7	CASSTGTGSYEQYF	TGTGCCAGCTCGACCGGGACAGGCTCCTACGAGCAGTACTTC
TRBD1	TRBV4-2	-	TRBJ1-2	CASSHHRGQNGYTF	TGTGCCAGCAGCCATCACAGGGGGCAGAATGGCTACACCTTC
-	TRBV6-5	few	TRBJ1-4	CASSYTGKNEEKLFF	TGTGCCAGCAGTTATACAGGGAAGAATGAGGAAAAACTGTTTTTT
-	TRBV7-8	-	TRBJ1-1	CASSLFTGGANTEAFF	TGTGCCAGCAGCTTGTTTACGGGGGGCGCGAACACTGAAGCTTTCTTT
-	TRBV7-2	few	TRBJ1-6	CASSPPPQGLSPLHF	TGTGCCAGCAGTCCACCCCCACAGGGCCTTTCACCCCTCCACTTT
-	TRBV15	-	TRBJ2-5	CATSRDAVETQYF	TGTGCCACCAGCAGAGATGCGGTGGAGACCCAGTACTTC
-	TRBV19	-	TRBJ2-2	CASRRDPGELFF	TGTGCCAGTAGGCGGGACCCCGGGGAGCTGTTTTTT
-	TRBV29-1	-	TRBJ1-6	CSVAGGWDSPLHF	TGCAGCGTTGCCGGGGGGTGGGATTCACCCCTCCACTTT
TRBD1	TRBV28	-	TRBJ1-2	CASSPGQGLRGYTF	TGTGCCAGCAGTCCGGGACAGGGGTTGCGTGGCTACACCTTC
TRBD1	TRBV9	few	TRBJ2-1	CASSVGTGSGYEQFF	TGTGCCAGCAGCGTTGGGACAGGGTCGGGCTATGAGCAGTTCTTC
-	TRBV4-3	few	TRBJ2-3	CASSQDWGESLPDTQYF	TGCGCCAGCAGCCAAGATTGGGGGGAGTCTCTCCCAGATACGCAGTATTTT
TRBD2	TRBV6-1	once	TRBJ2-3	CASGVRGGASTDTQYF	TGTGCCAGCGGTGTGCGCGGGGGGGCTAGCACAGATACGCAGTATTTT
-	TRBV19	few	TRBJ2-1	CASSRGLLNEQFF	TGTGCCAGTAGTAGAGGACTCCTCAATGAGCAGTTCTTC
-	TRBV30	-	TRBJ2-7	CAWSVTVPYEQYF	TGTGCCTGGAGTGTAACGGTACCCTACGAGCAGTACTTC
-	TRBV11-2	few	TRBJ2-1	CASSPLRGRLYNEQFF	TGTGCCAGCAGCCCCCTCCGGGGTAGACTATACAATGAGCAGTTCTTC
TRBD1	TRBV7-9	few	TRBJ1-2	CASSIDRVHGYTF	TGTGCCAGCAGCATAGACAGGGTCCATGGCTACACCTTC
-	TRBV7-2	-	TRBJ1-1	CASSSQWNTEAFF	TGTGCCAGCAGCTCGCAGTGGAACACTGAAGCTTTCTTT
-	TRBV28	-	TRBJ1-3	CASSAGSGNTIYF	TGTGCCAGCAGTGCGGGCTCTGGAAACACCATATATTTT
TRBD1	TRBV7-8	-	TRBJ1-2	CASSRGQAGGYTF	TGTGCCAGCAGCCGAGGACAGGCCGGGGGCTACACCTTC
TRBD2	TRBV6-6	-	TRBJ2-7	CASSDLGRAVGDF	TGTGCCAGCAGTGACCTCGGGAGGGCCGTGGGGGACTTC